The 4 T cell receptor beta chains presented below share a single source sample, sequenced in a study of blood T cell repertoires in COVID-19. Only in-frame clones appear in the TCRdb table, and some are missing; sequencing was by immunoSEQ multiplex PCR. The sample contains nearly 110,000 clones, 89% of which appear only once. Material for sequencing was peripheral blood. The receptors come from a man aged 35 to 55 with active or convalescent COVID-19.

The J gene is TRBJ2-7, the V gene TRBV2; 13 bases align to TRBD2. The CDR3 totals 15 residues. Germline lookup yields CDR1 SNHLY and CDR2 FYNNEI. The ends lost 4 bases at V and 5 bases at J; junction bases unmatched: 5. The CDR3 here is CASSGGLAGSDEQYF. The CDR3 bases are TGTGCCAGCAGTGGGGGACTAGCGGGATCCGACGAGCAGTACTTC.

J is TRBJ1-1 and V is TRBV29-1, with a weak D call TRBD1 (6 bases). This CDR3 contains 12 residues. Trimming removed 6 bases at V and 10 bases at J, with 18 bases between. Germline-derived CDR1 and CDR2 are SQVTM and ANQGSEA. The CDR3 sequence: CSVQPSQGRAFF. The DNA for the CDR3 is TGCAGCGTACAACCTTCCCAGGGGAGAGCTTTCTTT.

For the CDR3, the DNA is TGTGCCATCAGTGAAGGCGCCAGGGGGTTTGGGGCCAACGTCCTGACTTTC. Protein: CAISEGARGFGANVLTF. The chain employs TRBV10-3 and TRBJ2-6, with 7 bases that match TRBD1. V was pared by 3 bases and J by 3 bases, with 8 bases of the junction left unmatched. The CDR3 sequence is 17 residues long. Germline CDR1 is ENHRY and CDR2 is SYGVKD.

In this sample, this clone turned up once. The V call is TRBV7-2, the J call TRBJ2-1; weak D call: TRBD2 (5 bases). V shed 3 bases and J shed 0 bases, with 9 bases lying between them. CDR3 length equals 15 residues. Germline CDR1 reads SGHTA; CDR2 reads FQGNSA. The CDR3, as DNA: TGTGCCAGCAGCTTTAGCGAGAGCTCCTACAATGAGCAGTTCTTC. This translates into CASSFSESSYNEQFF.